This section outlines one T cell receptor (beta chain) sequence together with its context. Antigen unknown. Distinct nucleotide sequences in the sample also encode this CDR3. The data originate from a study of Ad26.COV2.S vaccination and SARS-CoV-2 variants. Broader study findings: Considerable breadth of spike-specific CD8+ and CD4+ T cell responses has reportedly been documented following vaccination.

Assay used: immunoSEQ multiplex PCR; TCRdb lists only in-frame clones, some missing. The profile shows some 340,000 clones, around 81% of them singletons. The treatment was: around 19 received Ad26.COV2.S at low or high dose, single or two shots; a few received placebo; per-sample allocation not given. Material that was analyzed had been drawn on day 63 after the first vaccine or placebo injection. Spike of the Wuhan-strain SARS-CoV-2 was expressed by an Ad26 vector, which formed the vaccine. This clonotype originated in a person aged 18 to 65 who received the Ad26.COV2.S COVID-19 vaccine or a placebo. The sample was peripheral blood, taken in a trial of Ad26.COV2.S vaccine versus placebo.

Here the CDR3 reads CASSFRAYEQYF. CDR3 DNA sequence: TGTGCCAGCAGTTTTCGGGCCTACGAGCAGTACTTC. This rearrangement joins TRBV12-3 or TRBV12-4 to TRBJ2-7; no definite D call. The CDR3 contains 12 residues. V lost 3 bases to trimming and J lost 2 bases, with 5 bases between them.